This passage covers 10 T cell receptor beta chains from one sample sequenced in a study of CD4+ T cells in melanoma. The protocol was immunoSEQ multiplex PCR, while the TCRdb copy is restricted to in-frame clones and leaves out a portion. The sample shows 40,000 to 50,000 clones, roughly nine tenths of them seen only once. Specimen: peripheral blood. The receptors stem from a human donor with melanoma.

The chain recombines TRBV4-3 with TRBJ1-1, with D possibly TRBD1 on 6 matching bases. The CDR3 totals 13 residues. The V end lost 4 bases, the J end lost 6 bases, and 12 bases lay between the germline ends. CDR1 is LGHNA and CDR2 is YSLEER in the germline V gene. The CDR3 nucleotides are TGCGCCAGCAGCCGCCAGGACAGCCCTGAAGCTTTCTTT. It encodes CASSRQDSPEAFF.

V usage is TRBV19 and J usage is TRBJ2-1; 8 bases match TRBD2. CDR1 and CDR2 (germline): LNHDA, SQIVND (reference sequence). Unmatched junction bases numbered 9, after V lost 5 bases and J lost 9 bases. CDR3 length equals 14 residues. In DNA form, the CDR3 reads TGTGCCAGTAGTTCCCGGGGCAGCGGGGGTGAGCAGTTCTTC. Encoded protein: CASSSRGSGGEQFF.

The chain uses TRBV9 and TRBJ1-1, with D uncertain. The CDR3 loop spans 14 amino acids. The ends were cut back, 4 bases at V and 3 bases at J, with 13 bases in the middle. Germline V gene sequence: CDR1 SGDLS, CDR2 YYNGEE. CDR3 nucleotides: TGTGCCAGCAGCTTCAGTACAAGGGACACTGAAGCTTTCTTT. Translation: CASSFSTRDTEAFF.

The chain recombines TRBV28 with TRBJ1-1; 7 positions match TRBD1. With V trimmed by 4 bases and J by 11 bases, 10 bases remained unmatched. Germline assignment: CDR1 MDHEN and CDR2 SYDVKM. The CDR3 covers 13 residues. The CDR3: CASSSTGAAGAFF. CDR3 DNA sequence: TGTGCCAGCAGTTCTACAGGGGCCGCGGGGGCTTTCTTT. Complete variable domain (other parts from reference TRBV28 and TRBJ1-1): DVKVTQSSRYLVKRTGEKVFLECVQDMDHENMFWYRQDPGLGLRLIYFSYDVKMKEKGDIPEGYSVSREKKERFSLILESASTNQTSMYLCASSSTGAAGAFFGQGTRLTVV.

This chain uses TRBV7-9 with TRBJ1-2; the D is unclear. From germline, CDR1 is SEHNR and CDR2 FQNEAQ (reference sequence). Trimming removed 6 bases from V and 5 bases from J, with 10 bases in between. The CDR3 extends over 12 amino acids. In nucleotides, the CDR3 is TGTGCCAGCAGTGGGATCACTTATGGCTACACCTTC. It specifies CASSGITYGYTF.

V usage is TRBV6-1 and J usage is TRBJ2-2; no clear D. V was clipped by 4 bases and J by 2 bases, with 2 bases between them. CDR1 and CDR2 from the germline V gene are MNHNS and SASEGT. The CDR3 runs to 12 residues. The CDR3, as DNA: TGTGCCAGCAGTGGCAACACCGGGGAGCTGTTTTTT. It codes for CASSGNTGELFF.

The CDR3 here is CSAPTGPEAFF. The CDR3 DNA is TGCAGTGCCCCGACAGGTCCTGAAGCTTTCTTT. The rearrangement links TRBV20-1 to TRBJ1-1; maybe TRBD1 (6 bases). Trimming left V 6 bases short and J 6 bases short, with 11 bases between. Germline loops: CDR1 DFQATT, CDR2 SNEGSKA (reference sequence). CDR3 size: 11 residues.

This clone was seen only once. This rearrangement joins TRBV29-1 to TRBJ2-7, with D tentatively TRBD1 or TRBD2 (5 bases each). V was shortened by 1 base and J by 2 bases, with 12 bases between the two germline ends. Looked up from germline, CDR1 is SQVTM and CDR2 is ANQGSEA. The CDR3 has 14 residues. The chain's CDR3 is CSVEAGTGTYEQYF. The CDR3 bases are TGCAGCGTTGAAGCCGGGACGGGCACCTACGAGCAGTACTTC.

This chain uses TRBV30 with TRBJ1-5, with D possibly TRBD1 on 6 matching bases. Germline assignment: CDR1 GTSNPN and CDR2 SVGIG (reference sequence). The CDR3 totals 15 residues. V lost 2 bases and J lost 4, with 15 bases in between. The CDR3 bases are TGTGCCTGGAGTATAACAGGGCCTGGAAATCAGCCCCAGCATTTT. Its protein is CAWSITGPGNQPQHF.

V and J are TRBV30 and TRBJ1-4; 8 nucleotides line up with TRBD1. The CDR3 has 14 residues. From germline, CDR1 is GTSNPN and CDR2 SVGIG (reference sequence). Germline trimming cut 5 bases from V and 8 bases from J; bases unmatched to any gene: 10. CDR3: CAWAIQGVGEKLFF. The CDR3 DNA sequence: TGTGCCTGGGCCATACAGGGGGTAGGGGAAAAACTGTTTTTT.